Given below is one T cell receptor beta chain in context. Its specificity is not known. The source of the sample is a study of cytomegalovirus exposure and HLA in healthy donors. Study-wide results and limits: An apparent linkage of common viral pathogens to several of the most significant clusters emerged in a later analysis. Later analysis identified a missense DCLRE1C variant that was linked to TCR beta V- and J-gene trimming.

Trimming removed 1 base from V and 2 bases from J, with 5 bases in between. CDR3 length equals 13 residues. Germline V gene sequence: CDR1 LGHNT, CDR2 FRNRAP. The PCR had 60 Vbeta and 13 Jbeta primers. As processed by the authors: Among the unique TCR beta chains that a later analysis counted, roughly 80 million in all, about 12 million were shared. Here immunoSEQ multiplex PCR was the method, and the copy in TCRdb shows in-frame clones only, minus some. V and J calls and clone size come straight from that table; D and trimming were deduced from the DNA. Altogether 150,000 or so clones are present, approximately 85% being singletons, with the ten largest covering roughly 2.1%.

V gene TRBV12-5 combines with J gene TRBJ1-1; D remains ambiguous. This receptor was obtained from a man aged 18 to 30 in good health and CMV-seropositive. Sample: PBMCs. This CDR3 is CASGLGVNTEAFF. The CDR3 region has the DNA TGTGCTAGTGGTTTGGGAGTTAACACTGAAGCTTTCTTT.